The next 17 T cell receptor beta chains were all read from a single sample in a study of siplizumab effects on memory and regulatory T cells. TCRdb keeps only in-frame clones here, not all; method: immunoSEQ multiplex PCR. The table shows fewer than 110,000 clones, with about nine tenths occurring only once. Sequencing input: non-Treg CD4+ T cells sorted from blood. Receptors originate from a human donor in good health.

The chain links TRBV11-2 to TRBJ2-3, with TRBD2 matching 7 bases. CDR1 SGHAT and CDR2 FQNNGV come from the germline V gene. The CDR3 is 16 amino acids. V trimming: 1 base; J trimming: 9 bases; junction bases outside the gene matches: 13. CDR3 bases: TGTGCCAGCAGCTTAGCGGGGAGGGGCACAAGTTGGACGCAGTATTTT. Its protein product is CASSLAGRGTSWTQYF.

The chain combines TRBV12-5 with TRBJ1-2; 7 nucleotides agree with TRBD1. Trimming at V came to 5 bases and at J to 3 bases, leaving 9 bases not matched to a gene. Germline CDR1 LGHNT, CDR2 FRNRAP. This CDR3 spans 15 amino acids. The CDR3 nucleotides read TGTGCTAGTGGTCCATCAGGGGGAAGGGACTATGGCTACACCTTC. Its protein is CASGPSGGRDYGYTF.

The chain combines TRBV15 with TRBJ1-4; the D gene is possibly TRBD1 (6 bases). The germline V gene encodes CDR1 LNHNV and CDR2 YYDKDF (reference sequence). The CDR3 runs to 18 residues. The ends were cut back, 1 base at V and 0 bases at J, with 15 bases in the middle. CDR3 in amino acids: CATSRGYQGSATNEKLFF. CDR3 sequence (DNA): TGTGCCACCAGCAGAGGCTATCAGGGGTCTGCAACTAATGAAAAACTGTTTTTT.

The V gene is TRBV12-5, the J gene TRBJ1-5; TRBD1 is a possible D gene (6 bases). Trimming pared 7 bases from V and 10 bases from J, leaving 20 bases between. Germline lookup yields CDR1 LGHNT and CDR2 FRNRAP. CDR3 length equals 14 residues. This chain's CDR3 is CASAPWGAGDPQHF. The CDR3 DNA sequence: TGTGCTAGTGCCCCATGGGGGGCGGGGGATCCCCAGCATTTT.

The CDR3 DNA reads TGCGCCAGCAGCTTCAGGGGACAGGGTGTCGGGAGGATCACAGATACGCAGTATTTT. As protein: CASSFRGQGVGRITDTQYF. The V and J genes are TRBV5-1 and TRBJ2-3; 9 bases align to TRBD1. Germline trimming cut 2 bases from V and 2 bases from J; bases unmatched to any gene: 15. The CDR3 length is 19 residues. Germline CDR1 is SGHRS and CDR2 is YFSETQ.

The chain combines TRBV11-3 with TRBJ2-1; D unclear. V shed 0 bases and J shed 0 bases, with 9 bases lying between them. The CDR3 extends over 16 amino acids. Germline-derived CDR1 and CDR2 are SGHNT and YENEEA. The CDR3 bases are TGTGCCAGCAGCTTAGATGGAGCGATCTCCTACAATGAGCAGTTCTTC. Translated, it gives CASSLDGAISYNEQFF.

V usage is TRBV11-3 and J usage is TRBJ2-1, with D perhaps TRBD2 (6 bases). V was trimmed by 3 bases and J by 10 bases, leaving 10 bases between them. The germline V gene encodes CDR1 SGHNT and CDR2 YENEEA. This CDR3 is 12 amino acids long. The CDR3 DNA sequence: TGTGCCAGCAGCTTGACTAGTCGGGAGCAGTTCTTC. It encodes CASSLTSREQFF.

V gene TRBV12-5 combines with J gene TRBJ2-1, with a possible D match to TRBD2 (6 bases). Trimming removed 7 bases at V and 2 bases at J, with 9 bases between. The CDR3 loop spans 13 amino acids. Germline CDR1 LGHNT, CDR2 FRNRAP. The CDR3 DNA reads as TGTGCTAGTGAGGCGGGAACCTACAATGAGCAGTTCTTC. Translated, it gives CASEAGTYNEQFF.

V usage is TRBV27 and J usage is TRBJ1-2; TRBD1 might be the D (6 bases). CDR1 is MNHEY, CDR2 SMNVEV, per germline (reference sequence). This CDR3 has 13 residues. V was pared by 2 bases and J by 9 bases, with 13 bases between. CDR3 residues: CASSLTQGWRYTF. Here the CDR3 DNA reads TGTGCCAGCAGTTTAACACAGGGTTGGCGCTACACCTTC.

The CDR3 nucleotides read TGTGCCAGCAGGGGGACAGACTTAACACCCCTCCACTTT. Amino acids: CASRGTDLTPLHF. The V and J genes are TRBV27 and TRBJ1-6; 7 nucleotides align to TRBD1. V lost 6 bases to trimming and J lost 11 bases; unmatched junction nucleotides: 7. Germline CDR1 and CDR2: MNHEY and SMNVEV (reference sequence). The CDR3 totals 13 residues.

Only a few counts were recorded for this clone. This chain links TRBV11-2 with TRBJ1-2; 7 nucleotides agree with TRBD1. V lost 1 base to trimming and J lost 6 bases; unmatched junction nucleotides: 8. Germline CDR1 is SGHAT and CDR2 is FQNNGV. This CDR3 is built from 15 residues. This chain's CDR3 is CASSLGVEGADGYTF. The CDR3, as DNA: TGTGCCAGCAGCTTAGGGGTGGAGGGGGCAGATGGCTACACCTTC.

This sequence joins TRBV6-6 and TRBJ1-5; no clear D gene. The CDR3 extends over 15 amino acids. The V and J ends lost 5 bases and 2 bases respectively, with 13 bases between them. CDR1 MNHNY and CDR2 SVGAGI come from the germline V gene (reference sequence). CDR3 in amino acids: CASSLTGGGNQPQHF. The CDR3 DNA is TGTGCCAGCAGTCTGACCGGAGGAGGCAATCAGCCCCAGCATTTT.

The chain recombines TRBV9 with TRBJ2-7, with a possible D match to TRBD2 (6 bases). The length of the CDR3 is 15 residues. Trimming shortened V by 3 bases and J by 0 bases, and 13 bases separated the two germline ends. In germline, CDR1 is SGDLS, CDR2 YYNGEE. CDR3 protein: CASSEGTSSSYEQYF. As DNA, the CDR3 is TGTGCCAGCAGCGAAGGGACTTCTAGCTCCTACGAGCAGTACTTC.

V is TRBV5-5 and J is TRBJ2-7; possible D gene TRBD1, 6 bases. Germline CDR1 and CDR2: SGHKS and YYEKEE (reference sequence). The V and J ends lost 2 bases and 4 bases respectively, with 16 bases between them. The CDR3 length is 15 residues. DNA for the CDR3: TGTGCCAGCAGCTTCTTAGTGGGGGCGGGTTACGAGCAGTACTTC. This sequence encodes CASSFLVGAGYEQYF.

A note on this clone: Other DNA sequences from this sample encode an identical CDR3 as well. The rearrangement links TRBV20-1 to TRBJ2-1, with D possibly being TRBD1 (6 bases). The CDR3 has 11 amino acids. Germline assignment: CDR1 DFQATT and CDR2 SNEGSKA (reference sequence). V lost 3 bases and J 7 bases, leaving 7 bases between the germline ends. The CDR3 loop reads CSASQGNEQFF. The CDR3 coding sequence is TGCAGTGCTAGTCAGGGGAATGAGCAGTTCTTC.

The V call is TRBV28, the J call TRBJ1-2; D is possibly TRBD1 (5 bases). The CDR3 consists of 13 residues. V lost 6 bases and J 3 bases, leaving 11 bases between the germline ends. Germline CDR1 MDHEN, CDR2 SYDVKM. CDR3 in amino acids: CASRKQVYYGYTF. The CDR3 nucleotides read TGTGCCAGCAGGAAACAGGTCTACTATGGCTACACCTTC.

The chain uses TRBV4-1 and TRBJ2-1, with 7 bases fitting TRBD2. The CDR3 covers 16 residues. V gave up 4 bases and J gave up 9 bases; unmatched junction bases: 15. The V gene's germline CDR1 is MGHRA and CDR2 YSYEKL. The CDR3: CASSPTRGRGFAEQFF. The CDR3 DNA reads as TGCGCCAGCAGCCCAACTAGAGGGAGGGGATTTGCTGAGCAGTTCTTC.